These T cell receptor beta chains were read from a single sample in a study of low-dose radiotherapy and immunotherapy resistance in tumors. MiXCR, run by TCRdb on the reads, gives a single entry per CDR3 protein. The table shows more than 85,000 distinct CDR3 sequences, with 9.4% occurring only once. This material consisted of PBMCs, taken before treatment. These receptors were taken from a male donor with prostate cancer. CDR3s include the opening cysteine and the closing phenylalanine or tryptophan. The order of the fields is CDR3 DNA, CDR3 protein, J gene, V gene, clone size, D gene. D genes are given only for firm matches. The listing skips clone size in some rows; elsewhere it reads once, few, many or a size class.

CDR3 DNA: TGTGCCAGCTCACCACCGGGACTAGCAAATATCGGGGAGCTGTTTTTT
CDR3 protein: CASSPPGLANIGELFF
J gene: TRBJ2-2
V gene: TRBV18
clone size: many
D gene: TRBD2

CDR3 DNA: TGTGCCAGCAAAGACGGGAACCGAGGGGAGACCCAGTACTTC
CDR3 protein: CASKDGNRGETQYF
J gene: TRBJ2-5
V gene: TRBV28
clone size: many
D gene: NA

CDR3 DNA: TGTGCCAGCAGCCGACTTGGGACAACAAACACCGGGGAGCTGTTTTTT
CDR3 protein: CASSRLGTTNTGELFF
J gene: TRBJ2-2
V gene: TRBV7-2
clone size: many
D gene: NA

CDR3 DNA: TGTGCCAGCAGTCTACAGGGTTACAATCAGCCCCAGCATTTT
CDR3 protein: CASSLQGYNQPQHF
J gene: TRBJ1-5
V gene: TRBV12-3/TRBV12-4
clone size: many
D gene: NA

CDR3 DNA: TGTGCCAGCAGTGCGACTAAGACTTTCGGAGCAGATACGCAGTATTTT
CDR3 protein: CASSATKTFGADTQYF
J gene: TRBJ2-3
V gene: TRBV6-5
clone size: many
D gene: NA

CDR3 DNA: TGCAGTGCCCCCCCGGGAGCTAGCGGGAGATACGAGCAGTACTTC
CDR3 protein: CSAPPGASGRYEQYF
J gene: TRBJ2-7
V gene: TRBV20-1
clone size: many
D gene: TRBD2

CDR3 DNA: TGTGCCAGCAGCCAAGGAGCTTTGGGCTACACCTTC
CDR3 protein: CASSQGALGYTF
J gene: TRBJ1-2
V gene: TRBV3-1
clone size: NA
D gene: NA

CDR3 DNA: TGTGCCAGCAGCTCCTGGACAGGGCGGGCGTACGAGCAGTACTTC
CDR3 protein: CASSSWTGRAYEQYF
J gene: TRBJ2-7
V gene: TRBV7-2
clone size: NA
D gene: TRBD1

CDR3 DNA: TGTGCCAGCAGCTTAGCACCTAGCCTCTACGAGCAGTACTTC
CDR3 protein: CASSLAPSLYEQYF
J gene: TRBJ2-7
V gene: TRBV7-2
clone size: few
D gene: NA

CDR3 DNA: TGTGCCAGCAGGGGTGGGTCGGAGGTCGATGAGCAGTTCTTC
CDR3 protein: CASRGGSEVDEQFF
J gene: TRBJ2-1
V gene: TRBV9
clone size: many
D gene: NA

CDR3 DNA: TGCAGTGTTAATTCGAACCCAAGCTCCTACGAGCAGTACTTC
CDR3 protein: CSVNSNPSSYEQYF
J gene: TRBJ2-7
V gene: TRBV20-1
clone size: many
D gene: NA

CDR3 DNA: TGTGCCAGCAGACCCTCGGCGGGAGATCGAGCCGGGGAGCTGTTTTTT
CDR3 protein: CASRPSAGDRAGELFF
J gene: TRBJ2-2
V gene: TRBV6-2/TRBV6-3
clone size: few
D gene: TRBD2

CDR3 DNA: TGTGCCAGCAGCACACGTAACCCGGCCCAAGAGACCCAGTACTTC
CDR3 protein: CASSTRNPAQETQYF
J gene: TRBJ2-5
V gene: TRBV3-1
clone size: many
D gene: NA

CDR3 DNA: TGTGCCAGCAGGAGGGGACAGCCTAACACCGGGGAGCTGTTTTTT
CDR3 protein: CASRRGQPNTGELFF
J gene: TRBJ2-2
V gene: TRBV6-5
clone size: medium-sized
D gene: TRBD1

CDR3 DNA: TGTGCCATCAGTGGGGGTAGGGGAGATGGCTACACCTTC
CDR3 protein: CAISGGRGDGYTF
J gene: TRBJ1-2
V gene: TRBV10-3
clone size: many
D gene: NA

CDR3 DNA: TGCAGGGGGGACAGTAGGAACACTGAAGCTTTCTTT
CDR3 protein: CRGDSRNTEAFF
J gene: TRBJ1-1
V gene: TRBV20-1
clone size: NA
D gene: TRBD1

CDR3 DNA: TGTGCCAGCAGTTCCGTATTGAACACTGAAGCTTTCTTT
CDR3 protein: CASSSVLNTEAFF
J gene: TRBJ1-1
V gene: TRBV12-3/TRBV12-4
clone size: many
D gene: NA

CDR3 DNA: TGTGCCTGGAGTGGACAGGTTACCTACAATGAGCAGTTCTTC
CDR3 protein: CAWSGQVTYNEQFF
J gene: TRBJ2-1
V gene: TRBV30
clone size: many
D gene: NA

CDR3 DNA: TGTGCCAGCAGCTTACGCAGGGAAGGGTCCGAGCAGTACTTC
CDR3 protein: CASSLRREGSEQYF
J gene: TRBJ2-7
V gene: TRBV7-8
clone size: many
D gene: NA

CDR3 DNA: TGCAGCGTTCTACTATCGAGCTCCTACAATGAGCAGTTCTTC
CDR3 protein: CSVLLSSSYNEQFF
J gene: TRBJ2-1
V gene: TRBV29-1
clone size: many
D gene: NA

CDR3 DNA: TGTGCCAGCAGTTCCTTTGGCGGTGCCTACGAGCAGTACTTC
CDR3 protein: CASSSFGGAYEQYF
J gene: TRBJ2-7
V gene: TRBV27
clone size: few
D gene: NA

CDR3 DNA: TGTGCCAGTAGTATTAGGCTAGATCAGCCCCAGCATTTT
CDR3 protein: CASSIRLDQPQHF
J gene: TRBJ1-5
V gene: TRBV19
clone size: many
D gene: NA

CDR3 DNA: TGTGCCAGCAGTTTATACAGGGGGATCATTGAAGCTTTCTTT
CDR3 protein: CASSLYRGIIEAFF
J gene: TRBJ1-1
V gene: TRBV28
clone size: many
D gene: TRBD1

CDR3 DNA: TGTGCCAGCAGCTTACGGACAGGGTATTCCTACGAGCAGTACTTC
CDR3 protein: CASSLRTGYSYEQYF
J gene: TRBJ2-7
V gene: TRBV7-2
clone size: many
D gene: TRBD1

CDR3 DNA: TGTGCCATGGGACTGGATTTTAGGGATGAGCAGTTCTTC
CDR3 protein: CAMGLDFRDEQFF
J gene: TRBJ2-1
V gene: TRBV10-3
clone size: many
D gene: NA

CDR3 DNA: TGCGCCAGCAGCTCCCAGGGGGGGGCCACTGAAGCTTTCTTT
CDR3 protein: CASSSQGGATEAFF
J gene: TRBJ1-1
V gene: TRBV5-1
clone size: many
D gene: TRBD1

CDR3 DNA: TGTGCCAGCAGCTTTGCCGGAGGGAGGGCCTACGAGCAGTACTTC
CDR3 protein: CASSFAGGRAYEQYF
J gene: TRBJ2-7
V gene: TRBV12-1
clone size: many
D gene: NA

CDR3 DNA: TGTGCCAGCAGCCAGGGTCTAGCGGGAGGGCAGGGGACCCAGTACTTC
CDR3 protein: CASSQGLAGGQGTQYF
J gene: TRBJ2-5
V gene: TRBV3-1
clone size: many
D gene: TRBD2

CDR3 DNA: TGTGCCAGCAGGGGGGGGCTAGCGGGAGGATGGGAGCAGTACTTC
CDR3 protein: CASRGGLAGGWEQYF
J gene: TRBJ2-7
V gene: TRBV7-2
clone size: many
D gene: TRBD2

CDR3 DNA: TGTGCCAGCAGTTCGGACAGCTCTGGGGCCAACGTCCTGACTTTC
CDR3 protein: CASSSDSSGANVLTF
J gene: TRBJ2-6
V gene: TRBV12-3/TRBV12-4
clone size: many
D gene: NA

CDR3 DNA: TGTGCCAGCGCCCTGGGGATGAACACTGAAGCTTTCTTT
CDR3 protein: CASALGMNTEAFF
J gene: TRBJ1-1
V gene: TRBV18
clone size: many
D gene: NA

CDR3 DNA: TGTGCCAGCAGCAACGGGAGGGGCTCCTACGAGCAGTACTTC
CDR3 protein: CASSNGRGSYEQYF
J gene: TRBJ2-7
V gene: TRBV21-1
clone size: many
D gene: NA

CDR3 DNA: TGTGCCAGCAGTTCTATACGGGACGCCTACAATGAGCAGTTCTTC
CDR3 protein: CASSSIRDAYNEQFF
J gene: TRBJ2-1
V gene: TRBV27
clone size: many
D gene: NA

CDR3 DNA: TGTGCCAGCAGCTTTCCGGGACAGCAAACTTCTAACTATGGCTACACCTTC
CDR3 protein: CASSFPGQQTSNYGYTF
J gene: TRBJ1-2
V gene: TRBV28
clone size: many
D gene: TRBD1

CDR3 DNA: TGTGCCAGCAGCGAAACAGGGTTGTCTTATGGCTACACCTTC
CDR3 protein: CASSETGLSYGYTF
J gene: TRBJ1-2
V gene: TRBV7-2
clone size: many
D gene: NA

CDR3 DNA: TGTGCCAGCAGCTTAGGGGGGCGCTTCTCCTACGAGCAGTACTTC
CDR3 protein: CASSLGGRFSYEQYF
J gene: TRBJ2-7
V gene: TRBV7-6
clone size: many
D gene: NA

CDR3 DNA: TGTGCCAGCAGTTACTCCCGACAGGGGGCCGTATCTGGGGAGACCCAGTACTTC
CDR3 protein: CASSYSRQGAVSGETQYF
J gene: TRBJ2-5
V gene: TRBV6-2/TRBV6-3
clone size: many
D gene: TRBD1

CDR3 DNA: TGTGCCAGCAGTCTGGGACAGGGTGATGAAAAACTGTTTTTT
CDR3 protein: CASSLGQGDEKLFF
J gene: TRBJ1-4
V gene: TRBV28
clone size: few
D gene: TRBD1

CDR3 DNA: TGTGCCAGCAGCCAAGTGGTTAGCGGGAGCTTCGATGAGCAGTTCTTC
CDR3 protein: CASSQVVSGSFDEQFF
J gene: TRBJ2-1
V gene: TRBV4-2
clone size: many
D gene: TRBD2

CDR3 DNA: TGTGCCAGCAGTCTGAGCCCCTCGACAGGGAGTAACACTGAAGCTTTCTTT
CDR3 protein: CASSLSPSTGSNTEAFF
J gene: TRBJ1-1
V gene: TRBV28
clone size: many
D gene: TRBD1

CDR3 DNA: TGCGCCAGCAGCTTGGGGGACGCCTCCTACGAGCAGTACTTC
CDR3 protein: CASSLGDASYEQYF
J gene: TRBJ2-7
V gene: TRBV5-1
clone size: NA
D gene: NA

CDR3 DNA: TGTGCCAGCAGCCCGTCGGGAGATTATGGCTACACCTTC
CDR3 protein: CASSPSGDYGYTF
J gene: TRBJ1-2
V gene: TRBV7-2
clone size: many
D gene: NA

CDR3 DNA: TGTGCCAGCAGCCTAAAACCGGGACAGGGCTACGAGCAGTACTTC
CDR3 protein: CASSLKPGQGYEQYF
J gene: TRBJ2-7
V gene: TRBV3-1
clone size: many
D gene: TRBD1

CDR3 DNA: TGTGCCAGCAGCTTGGCGGAGGGGCGGTGGGGCAATCAGCCCCAGCATTTT
CDR3 protein: CASSLAEGRWGNQPQHF
J gene: TRBJ1-5
V gene: TRBV5-5
clone size: NA
D gene: NA

CDR3 DNA: TGCGCCAGCAGCTGGGGGGTCTCCTACGAGCAGTACTTC
CDR3 protein: CASSWGVSYEQYF
J gene: TRBJ2-7
V gene: TRBV5-1
clone size: many
D gene: NA

CDR3 DNA: TGTGCCAGCAGCTCAGTCGGGGGGTACGAGCAGTACTTC
CDR3 protein: CASSSVGGYEQYF
J gene: TRBJ2-7
V gene: TRBV7-2
clone size: many
D gene: TRBD2

CDR3 DNA: TGCAGCGTCAGACTAGCGGGCCTCGAGCAGTTCTTC
CDR3 protein: CSVRLAGLEQFF
J gene: TRBJ2-1
V gene: TRBV29-1
clone size: many
D gene: TRBD2

CDR3 DNA: TGTGCCAGCAGTGCCCCGGGACAGGGGATGGGCCAGCCCCAGCATTTT
CDR3 protein: CASSAPGQGMGQPQHF
J gene: TRBJ1-5
V gene: TRBV6-4
clone size: many
D gene: TRBD1

CDR3 DNA: TGTGCCAGCAGTGAAGCGGGACGACCCGGAGACGAGCAGTACTTC
CDR3 protein: CASSEAGRPGDEQYF
J gene: TRBJ2-7
V gene: TRBV6-1
clone size: many
D gene: NA

CDR3 DNA: TGTGCCAGCAGCCACGGACAGTCTGGGGCCAACGTCCTGACTTTC
CDR3 protein: CASSHGQSGANVLTF
J gene: TRBJ2-6
V gene: TRBV9
clone size: many
D gene: NA

CDR3 DNA: TGTGCCAGCAGCCGCGCCCCCGGCGAGCAGTACTTC
CDR3 protein: CASSRAPGEQYF
J gene: TRBJ2-7
V gene: TRBV3-1
clone size: many
D gene: NA

CDR3 DNA: TGTGCCAGCAGTTTCCCGGGACAGTTCCACTCTGGGGCCAACGTCCTGACTTTC
CDR3 protein: CASSFPGQFHSGANVLTF
J gene: TRBJ2-6
V gene: TRBV12-3/TRBV12-4
clone size: many
D gene: TRBD1

CDR3 DNA: TGTGCCAGCAGCGTGACCCGGGAGGAAGATGGCTACACCTTC
CDR3 protein: CASSVTREEDGYTF
J gene: TRBJ1-2
V gene: TRBV6-5
clone size: many
D gene: NA

CDR3 DNA: TGTGCCAGCAGGACCGAGAGCTCCTATAATTCACCCCTCCACTTT
CDR3 protein: CASRTESSYNSPLHF
J gene: TRBJ1-6
V gene: TRBV2
clone size: many
D gene: NA

CDR3 DNA: TGTGCCAGCGACGGGGGAGCGGCTAACACCGGGGAGCTGTTTTTT
CDR3 protein: CASDGGAANTGELFF
J gene: TRBJ2-2
V gene: TRBV3-1
clone size: many
D gene: NA

CDR3 DNA: TGCGCCAGCAGCTTACAGGGGGCGGTGAACACTGAAGCTTTCTTT
CDR3 protein: CASSLQGAVNTEAFF
J gene: TRBJ1-1
V gene: TRBV5-1
clone size: many
D gene: TRBD1

CDR3 DNA: TGTGCCAGCAGCCAAACGGGAGAGACCCAGTACTTC
CDR3 protein: CASSQTGETQYF
J gene: TRBJ2-5
V gene: TRBV3-1
clone size: many
D gene: NA

CDR3 DNA: TGTGCCAGCAGAATACAGGGCGTTGGCGAGCAGTACTTC
CDR3 protein: CASRIQGVGEQYF
J gene: TRBJ2-7
V gene: TRBV2
clone size: many
D gene: NA